The sequence of this T cell receptor beta chain was determined in a study of blood T cell repertoires in COVID-19. With 4 bases removed from V and 7 bases from J, the gap between germline ends came to 17 bases. This CDR3 spans 15 amino acids. In germline, CDR1 is SGHRS, CDR2 YFSETQ. The method was immunoSEQ multiplex PCR; TCRdb's version includes in-frame clones alone and lacks a portion of them. The data contain fewer than 140,000 clones, about 84% of them seen just once; the ten biggest clones take up 13% to 15%. This clone was recorded a few times. Sequencing used peripheral blood. The gene calls are TRBV5-1 and TRBJ1-4; maybe TRBD1 (6 bases). The sequence came from an older woman with acute or convalescent COVID-19. CDR3 nucleotide sequence: TGCGCCAGCAGCGAAACAGGGAACTCTGCTGAAAAACTGTTTTTT. It translates to CASSETGNSAEKLFF. Supplemented by reference TRBV5-1 and TRBJ1-4, the full variable domain reads KAGVTQTPRYLIKTRGQQVTLSCSPISGHRSVSWYQQTPGQGLQFLFEYFSETQRNKGNFPGRFSGRQFSNSRSEMNVSTLELGDSALYLCASSETGNSAEKLFFGSGTQLSVL.